The source of this T cell receptor (beta chain) is a study of CD4 T cells in relation to SARS-CoV-2 and coronaviruses. Sorted naive or memory CD4+ cells met CEF peptides for 10 days. The repertoire was sequenced with immunoSEQ multiplex PCR; TCRdb's copy has only in-frame clones and lacks some. The profile shows around 41,000 clones, 75% to 90% of them singletons. CDR3 length equals 14 residues. Germline V CDR1 and CDR2: MDHEN, SYDVKM. Trimming removed 4 bases at V and 1 base at J, with 9 bases between. Notes on this clone: Its antigen is not identified.

The chain carries TRBV28 and TRBJ2-3; D is unresolved. This TCR came from an adult with COVID-19. Material for sequencing was naive CD4+ T cells from PBMCs, cultured in vitro. Subset here: naive CD4+ T cells isolated by negative enrichment. The CDR3 here is CASSSVIRTDTQYF. The CDR3 bases are TGTGCCAGCAGTTCGGTCATTCGCACAGATACGCAGTATTTT. Variable domain in full (rest from reference TRBV28 and TRBJ2-3): DVKVTQSSRYLVKRTGEKVFLECVQDMDHENMFWYRQDPGLGLRLIYFSYDVKMKEKGDIPEGYSVSREKKERFSLILESASTNQTSMYLCASSSVIRTDTQYFGPGTRLTVL.